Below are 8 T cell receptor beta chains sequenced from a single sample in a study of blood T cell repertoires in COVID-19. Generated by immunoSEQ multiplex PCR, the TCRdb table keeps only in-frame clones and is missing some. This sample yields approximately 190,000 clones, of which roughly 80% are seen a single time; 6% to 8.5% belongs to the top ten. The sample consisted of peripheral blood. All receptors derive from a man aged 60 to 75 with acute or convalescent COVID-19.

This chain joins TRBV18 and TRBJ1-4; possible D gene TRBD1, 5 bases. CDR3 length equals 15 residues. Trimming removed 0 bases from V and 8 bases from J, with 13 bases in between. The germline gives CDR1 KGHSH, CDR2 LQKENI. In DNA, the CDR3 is TGTGCCAGCTCACCACCGGGACGGAGGGGAGAAAAACTGTTTTTT. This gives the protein CASSPPGRRGEKLFF. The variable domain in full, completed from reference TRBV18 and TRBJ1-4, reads NAGVMQNPRHLVRRRGQEARLRCSPMKGHSHVYWYRQLPEEGLKFMVYLQKENIIDESGMPKERFSAEFPKEGPSILRIQQVVRGDSAAYFCASSPPGRRGEKLFFGSGTQLSVL.

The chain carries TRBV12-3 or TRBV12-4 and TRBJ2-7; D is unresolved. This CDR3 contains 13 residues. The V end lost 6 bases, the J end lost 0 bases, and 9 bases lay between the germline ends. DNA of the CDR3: TGTGCCAGCAGACTTCCTCGCTCCTACGAGCAGTACTTC. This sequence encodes CASRLPRSYEQYF.

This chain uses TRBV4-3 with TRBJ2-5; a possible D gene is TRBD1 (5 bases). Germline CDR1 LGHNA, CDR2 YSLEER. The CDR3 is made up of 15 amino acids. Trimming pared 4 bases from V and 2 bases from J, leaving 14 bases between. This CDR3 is CASSPFSGHQETQYF. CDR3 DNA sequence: TGCGCCAGCAGCCCCTTTTCTGGACATCAAGAGACCCAGTACTTC.

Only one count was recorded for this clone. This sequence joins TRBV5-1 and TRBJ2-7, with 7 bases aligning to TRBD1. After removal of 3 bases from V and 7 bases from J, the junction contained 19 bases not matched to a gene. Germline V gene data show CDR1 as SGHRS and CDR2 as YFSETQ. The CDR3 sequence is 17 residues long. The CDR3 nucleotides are TGCGCCAGCAGCTCGGGACAGTCTACGAGGGGCCCAAGGGAGCAGTACTTC. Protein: CASSSGQSTRGPREQYF.

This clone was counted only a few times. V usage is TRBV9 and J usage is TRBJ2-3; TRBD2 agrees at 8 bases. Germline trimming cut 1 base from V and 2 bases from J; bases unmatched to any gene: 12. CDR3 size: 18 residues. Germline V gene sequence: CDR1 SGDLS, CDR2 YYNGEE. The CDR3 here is CASSVPRGGSVHTDTQYF. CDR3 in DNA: TGTGCCAGCAGCGTACCCCGGGGGGGCTCGGTCCACACAGATACGCAGTATTTT.

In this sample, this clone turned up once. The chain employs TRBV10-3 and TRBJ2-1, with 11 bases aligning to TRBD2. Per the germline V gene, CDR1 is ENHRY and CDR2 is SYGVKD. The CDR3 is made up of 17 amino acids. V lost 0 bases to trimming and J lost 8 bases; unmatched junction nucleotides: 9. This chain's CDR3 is CAISESEGLAGGDEQFF. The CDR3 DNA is TGTGCCATCAGTGAGTCGGAGGGGCTAGCGGGAGGCGATGAGCAGTTCTTC.

CDR3 nucleotide sequence: TGCGCCAGCAGCTATCAGGGACTTAGAGAAAAACTGTTTTTT. This sequence encodes CASSYQGLREKLFF. The chain links TRBV5-1 to TRBJ1-4; D may be TRBD1 (5 bases). The CDR3 is made up of 14 amino acids. V shed 3 bases and J shed 8 bases, with 14 bases lying between them. In germline, CDR1 is SGHRS, CDR2 YFSETQ.

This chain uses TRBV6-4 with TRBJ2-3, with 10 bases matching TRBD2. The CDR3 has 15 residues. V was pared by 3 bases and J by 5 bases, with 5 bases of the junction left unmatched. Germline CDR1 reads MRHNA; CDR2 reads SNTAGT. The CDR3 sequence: CASSEKAGGLDTQYF. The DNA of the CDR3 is TGTGCCAGCAGTGAAAAAGCGGGAGGGCTAGATACGCAGTATTTT.